These 27 T cell receptor beta chains were sequenced from one sample in a study of shared clonotypes between healthy human individuals. The repertoire was sequenced with immunoSEQ multiplex PCR; TCRdb's copy has only in-frame clones and lacks some. The sample lists roughly 2 million clones, roughly 95% occurring once. Sequencing used naive CD4+ T cells sorted from blood. As for subset: CD45RA+ positively selected. All receptors come from a man in his late teens or twenties in good health.

The chain couples TRBV6-5 to TRBJ2-3, with unresolved D. Germline V gene sequence: CDR1 MNHEY, CDR2 SVGAGI. The CDR3 is made up of 15 amino acids. The V and J ends lost 0 bases and 1 base respectively, with 8 bases between them. Here the CDR3 reads CASSYSGSRTDTQYF. DNA of the CDR3: TGTGCCAGCAGTTACTCGGGCAGCCGCACAGATACGCAGTATTTT.

The genes are TRBV5-1 and TRBJ1-4; TRBD1 aligns across 10 bases. The J segment lost 8 bases and the V segment lost 1 base, leaving 8 bases of the junction unmatched. Germline CDR1 reads SGHRS; CDR2 reads YFSETQ. The CDR3 totals 16 residues. The CDR3 coding sequence is TGCGCCAGCAGCTTGCCCGGGACAGGGGTGGAAGAAAAACTGTTTTTT. Translating it yields CASSLPGTGVEEKLFF.

V and J are TRBV28 and TRBJ1-4, with a tentative D call TRBD1 (5 bases). Germline-derived CDR1 and CDR2 are MDHEN and SYDVKM. The CDR3 covers 16 residues. Between the trimmed V and J ends, which lost 8 bases and 0 bases, there was a span of 16 bases. The CDR3 sequence is CASSDPRGPTNEKLFF. The CDR3 nucleotides are TGTGCCAGCTCCGATCCACGGGGCCCAACTAATGAAAAACTGTTTTTT. The full variable domain, rest sourced from reference TRBV28 and TRBJ1-4, is DVKVTQSSRYLVKRTGEKVFLECVQDMDHENMFWYRQDPGLGLRLIYFSYDVKMKEKGDIPEGYSVSREKKERFSLILESASTNQTSMYLCASSDPRGPTNEKLFFGSGTQLSVL.

The V and J genes are TRBV5-1 and TRBJ1-6; D gene uncertain. Germline CDR1 SGHRS, CDR2 YFSETQ. Trimming cost V 1 base and J 7 bases, with 6 bases left between them. The CDR3 length is 13 residues. The DNA of the CDR3 is TGCGCCAGCAGCTTGAGCCCCAATTCACCCCTCCACTTT. Amino acid sequence: CASSLSPNSPLHF.

This chain uses TRBV11-2 with TRBJ2-5; D is undetermined. The CDR3 loop spans 14 amino acids. Germline-derived CDR1 and CDR2 are SGHAT and FQNNGV. Trimming stripped 1 base from V and 5 bases from J, with 11 bases between. For the CDR3, the DNA is TGTGCCAGCAGCTTAGGACATTACGCGGAGACCCAGTACTTC. This sequence encodes CASSLGHYAETQYF. The whole variable domain, remainder taken from reference TRBV11-2 and TRBJ2-5, is EAGVAQSPRYKIIEKRQSVAFWCNPISGHATLYWYQQILGQGPKLLIQFQNNGVVDDSQLPKDRFSAERLKGVDSTLKIQPAKLEDSAVYLCASSLGHYAETQYFGPGTRLLVL.

Of note for this clone: This specimen includes other DNA sequences encoding the same CDR3. The rearrangement uses TRBV5-6 and TRBJ1-2; D unclear. CDR3 length: 13 amino acids. Germline CDR1 reads SGHDT; CDR2 reads YYEEEE. Trimming pared 0 bases from V and 0 bases from J, leaving 3 bases between. The CDR3, as DNA: TGTGCCAGCAGCTTGGCGGCTAACTATGGCTACACCTTC. Protein: CASSLAANYGYTF.

The V gene is TRBV5-4, the J gene TRBJ2-1; D unresolved. The CDR3 runs to 11 residues. Germline V gives CDR1 SGHNT, CDR2 YYREEE (reference sequence). V was shortened by 4 bases and J by 4 bases, with 3 bases between the two germline ends. The CDR3 DNA is TGTGCCAGCAGCAAGTACAATGAGCAGTTCTTC. Translation gives CASSKYNEQFF.

A single count supports this clone. The rearrangement uses TRBV11-2 and TRBJ1-2; tentatively, D is TRBD1 (6 bases). The V gene lost 2 bases and the J gene lost 10 bases, with 8 bases spanning the gap. Germline CDR1 is SGHAT and CDR2 is FQNNGV. This CDR3 has 11 residues. CDR3 nucleotide sequence: TGTGCCAGCAGCTTACAGGGGAACTACACCTTC. Translation: CASSLQGNYTF.

Of note for this clone: Other nucleotide sequences from this sample produce the same CDR3. The V and J genes are TRBV5-4 and TRBJ2-5, with D possibly matching TRBD2 (6 bases). Germline V lookup: CDR1 SGHNT, CDR2 YYREEE (reference sequence). V was pared by 4 bases and J by 2 bases, with 9 bases between. This CDR3 contains 13 residues. CDR3 protein: CASSRGLQETQYF. The CDR3 bases are TGTGCCAGCAGCAGGGGACTTCAAGAGACCCAGTACTTC.

With regard to this clone: This CDR3 fails to terminate in the conserved phenylalanine or tryptophan, so it likely reflects a read error. The DNA is left out, because the CDR3 cannot be placed on it with certainty; the CDR3 is given as TCRdb lists it. V gene TRBV6-1 combines with J gene TRBJ1-2; whether TRBD1, the table's D call, matches the DNA was not checked. Termini included, the CDR3 measures 12 amino acids. The germline V gene encodes CDR1 MNHNS and CDR2 SASEGT. The CDR3 is CASSEYGAFRTH.

V usage is TRBV6-5 and J usage is TRBJ2-7; 11 positions match TRBD1. Looked up from germline, CDR1 is MNHEY and CDR2 is SVGAGI. CDR3 length: 15 residues. V shed 4 bases and J 5 bases; nucleotides not matched to a gene: 7. The CDR3 is CASSFSDRGRNEQYF. CDR3 bases: TGTGCCAGCAGTTTTTCGGACAGGGGGCGGAACGAGCAGTACTTC.

In regard to this clone: Other DNA variants within this sample encode the same CDR3. The genes are TRBV2 and TRBJ1-2; tentatively, D is TRBD1 (5 bases). This CDR3 has 12 residues. CDR1 SNHLY and CDR2 FYNNEI come from the germline V gene. Trimming took 3 bases from V and 4 from J, leaving 6 bases between them. The CDR3 DNA reads as TGTGCCAGCAGTGATGACAGCTATGGCTACACCTTC. Its protein is CASSDDSYGYTF.

A remark on this clone: The junction differs from germline at one of its ends, possibly a read error. The CDR3 protein is CAIRTSGGGTDTQYF. The CDR3 DNA is TGTGCCATTCGGACTAGCGGGGGGGGCACAGATACACAGTATTTT. The V gene is TRBV10-3, the J gene TRBJ2-3; 15 nucleotides align to TRBD2. This CDR3 region has 15 residues. Germline V gene sequence: CDR1 ENHRY, CDR2 SYGVKD.

This clone came up once. CDR3: CASSLAGTGPGETQYF. The CDR3 DNA reads as TGTGCCAGCAGCTTGGCGGGGACAGGGCCAGGGGAGACCCAGTACTTC. This chain uses TRBV5-4 with TRBJ2-5, with 9 nucleotides matching TRBD1. Germline V gene lookup returns CDR1 SGHNT and CDR2 YYREEE (reference sequence). V was clipped by 0 bases and J by 5 bases; unmatched bases: 8. CDR3 length equals 16 residues.

CDR3 region: CASTTAWYNEQFF. CDR3 sequence (DNA): TGTGCCAGCACCACAGCGTGGTACAATGAGCAGTTCTTC. The chain combines TRBV28 with TRBJ2-1; D is undetermined. Germline CDR1 reads MDHEN; CDR2 reads SYDVKM. Trimming removed 7 bases from V and 4 bases from J, with 11 bases in between. This CDR3 comprises 13 residues. Full variable domain (rest looked up from reference TRBV28 and TRBJ2-1): DVKVTQSSRYLVKRTGEKVFLECVQDMDHENMFWYRQDPGLGLRLIYFSYDVKMKEKGDIPEGYSVSREKKERFSLILESASTNQTSMYLCASTTAWYNEQFFGPGTRLTVL.

Turning to this clone: Other DNA sequences in the same sample also yield this CDR3. V and J are TRBV5-1 and TRBJ1-3; the D is unclear. This CDR3 comprises 14 residues. The germline gives CDR1 SGHRS, CDR2 YFSETQ. V dropped 0 bases and J dropped 0 bases, with 4 bases sitting between them. The CDR3 DNA reads as TGCGCCAGCAGCTTGGACCTCTCTGGAAACACCATATATTTT. It translates to CASSLDLSGNTIYF.

This clone was seen only a few times. Other DNA variants within this sample encode the same CDR3. This chain connects TRBV6-5 to TRBJ2-7; a possible D gene is TRBD1 (5 bases). V was shortened by 2 bases and J by 6 bases, with 5 bases between the two germline ends. Per germline, CDR1 MNHEY and CDR2 SVGAGI. The CDR3 spans 11 residues. As DNA, the CDR3 is TGTGCCAGCAGTTACAGGGGCGAGCAGTACTTC. It is translated as CASSYRGEQYF.

This chain links TRBV29-1 with TRBJ1-2; D unclear. With 4 bases removed from V and 3 bases from J, the gap between germline ends came to 6 bases. CDR3 length: 11 residues. Looked up from germline, CDR1 is SQVTM and CDR2 is ANQGSEA. The CDR3 spells CSVVEHYGYTF. DNA for the CDR3: TGCAGCGTTGTGGAGCACTATGGCTACACCTTC.

The rearrangement joins TRBV4-3 to TRBJ2-6; D is perhaps TRBD1 (7 bases). This CDR3 comprises 19 residues. The V and J ends lost 1 base and 1 base respectively, with 17 bases between them. Germline V gene data show CDR1 as LGHNA and CDR2 as YSLEER. The CDR3 is CASSQGGRGDPSGANVLTF. CDR3 sequence (DNA): TGCGCCAGCAGCCAAGGGGGCAGGGGGGACCCATCTGGGGCCAACGTCCTGACTTTC.

This chain connects TRBV4-2 to TRBJ2-1; D ambiguous. The V end lost 3 bases, the J end lost 6 bases, and 18 bases lay between the germline ends. The CDR3 loop spans 16 amino acids. Germline V gene sequence: CDR1 LGHNA, CDR2 YNFKEQ. CDR3 loop: CASSHGQNSRPNEQFF. CDR3 nucleotides: TGTGCCAGCAGCCACGGTCAGAACTCCAGACCCAATGAGCAGTTCTTC.

The gene calls are TRBV27 and TRBJ1-6; 7 bases align to TRBD1. CDR1 is MNHEY, CDR2 SMNVEV, per germline (reference sequence). J lost 8 bases, V lost 8 bases, and 15 bases had no gene match. The length of the CDR3 is 16 residues. The CDR3 spells CASVPTGSRVYSPLHF. For the CDR3, the DNA is TGTGCCAGCGTCCCGACAGGGTCGAGGGTATATTCACCCCTCCACTTT.

The chain has TRBV5-6 and TRBJ1-4; 12 bases are a match to TRBD1. CDR1 and CDR2 from the germline V gene are SGHDT and YYEEEE. The CDR3 totals 17 residues. V lost 4 bases to trimming and J lost 4 bases; unmatched junction nucleotides: 8. The CDR3 region has the DNA TGTGCCAGCAGCCCGGGGACAGGGGGCAGGGGTAATGAAAAACTGTTTTTT. It encodes CASSPGTGGRGNEKLFF. Combining the CDR3 with reference TRBV5-6 and TRBJ1-4 gives the whole variable domain DAGVTQSPTHLIKTRGQQVTLRCSPKSGHDTVSWYQQALGQGPQFIFQYYEEEERQRGNFPDRFSGHQFPNYSSELNVNALLLGDSALYLCASSPGTGGRGNEKLFFGSGTQLSVL.

The V and J genes are TRBV5-4 and TRBJ2-1; 12 bases are shared with TRBD2. This CDR3 contains 16 residues. Unmatched junction bases numbered 8, after V lost 2 bases and J lost 8 bases. The germline CDR1 and CDR2 sequences are SGHNT and YYREEE (reference sequence). The CDR3 sequence: CASSFASGRALDEQFF. The CDR3 nucleotides are TGTGCCAGCAGCTTTGCTAGCGGGAGGGCCCTCGATGAGCAGTTCTTC. Full variable domain (outside the CDR3, taken from reference TRBV5-4 and TRBJ2-1): ETGVTQSPTHLIKTRGQQVTLRCSSQSGHNTVSWYQQALGQGPQFIFQYYREEENGRGNFPPRFSGLQFPNYSSELNVNALELDDSALYLCASSFASGRALDEQFFGPGTRLTVL.

This chain links TRBV5-1 with TRBJ2-3, with 9 bases that match TRBD2. The CDR3 length is 16 residues. V trimming: 4 bases; J trimming: 4 bases; junction bases outside the gene matches: 10. Germline-derived CDR1 and CDR2 are SGHRS and YFSETQ. CDR3 coding DNA: TGCGCCAGCAGCATTCTTGGAGCGGGAGGCCCAGATACGCAGTATTTT. Translated: CASSILGAGGPDTQYF.

The chain employs TRBV5-4 and TRBJ2-2; TRBD2 agrees at 12 bases. Looked up from germline, CDR1 is SGHNT and CDR2 is YYREEE (reference sequence). V gave up 3 bases and J gave up 7 bases; unmatched junction bases: 10. This CDR3 comprises 17 residues. The CDR3 sequence is CASSSVTSGSRYGELFF. The CDR3 DNA follows: TGTGCCAGCAGCTCGGTGACTAGCGGGAGTCGGTACGGGGAGCTGTTTTTT.

This sequence joins TRBV23-1 and TRBJ2-7; D remains unclear. TRBV23-1 is an ORF for which the function is uncertain. The CDR3 is 14 amino acids. V lost 4 bases and J lost 0, with 10 bases in between. CDR3 region: CASSLYSRSYEQYF. CDR3 nucleotide sequence: TGCGCCAGCAGTCTCTACTCACGCTCCTACGAGCAGTACTTC.

The gene calls are TRBV2 and TRBJ1-4, with D possibly being TRBD1 (5 bases). CDR1 is SNHLY and CDR2 is FYNNEI in the germline V gene. This CDR3 spans 16 amino acids. V lost 4 bases and J lost 8, with 20 bases in between. CDR3 region: CASSARAGIVGEKLFF. The CDR3 region has the DNA TGTGCCAGCAGTGCTCGGGCAGGGATAGTCGGGGAAAAACTGTTTTTT.